This T cell receptor beta chain stems from a study of spatial heterogeneity in lung cancer. About the research overall: At a median of about 22 months after resection, follow-up PBMC samples were sequenced when available. Raw sequencing reads included, on average, more than 9.5 appearances of each unique TCR and UMI combination.

Trimming took off 2 bases at V and 6 bases at J, with 14 bases between the two ends. This CDR3 is built from 14 residues. The germline CDR1 and CDR2 sequences are SGHKS and YYEKEE (reference sequence). A word on this clonotype: Its cognate antigen is unknown.

The time point denotes: blood at routine non-recurrence follow-up after resection. Frozen PBMC, nontumor lung or tumor provided whole RNA, which was sequenced unsorted. The study, taken as a whole, reports: Circulating ubiquitous expanded tumor TCRs were observed more frequently at resection than at follow-up.

Single TCR cDNA molecules each had their own unique molecular identifier. MiXCR, applied by TCRdb to the 5' RACE reads, yields one record per CDR3 protein. The sample lists more than 95,000 distinct CDR3 sequences; 12% were seen once. This TCR was sampled from a male donor with early-stage non-small cell lung cancer. The sample was PBMCs, taken at follow-up. The V gene is TRBV5-5, the J gene TRBJ1-2; tentatively, D is TRBD1 (6 bases). The CDR3 sequence: CASSFPGDKDGYTF. Written as DNA, the CDR3 is TGTGCCAGCAGCTTTCCAGGGGATAAGGATGGCTACACCTTC.